Only a few counts were recorded for the clone carrying this T cell receptor (beta chain). Its antigen is not known. This sample was included in a study of T cells after yellow fever vaccination. Study results and limitations: Though it reached lower strength, the secondary response hit its peak faster, day 5 versus 15. Although most clonotypes did not, a small share appeared in both CD4 and CD8 compartments.

TCRdb ran MiXCR on the 5' RACE reads and lists one entry per CDR3 protein. Of some 350,000 distinct CDR3 sequences listed, 3.5% to 4.5% are singletons. Germline values: CDR1 SGHVS, CDR2 FNYEAQ. There are 13 residues in the CDR3. V was clipped by 5 bases and J by 7 bases, with 12 bases between them. The receptor's source is a man aged 18 to 30 who received the YFV17D yellow fever vaccine. The V and J genes are TRBV7-6 and TRBJ2-1; possible D gene TRBD2, 6 bases. This material consisted of PBMCs, taken 5 days after the yellow fever booster vaccination. For the CDR3, the DNA is TGTGCCAGCAGCGCCGGGACTCAAAATGAGCAGTTCTTC. Protein product: CASSAGTQNEQFF.